Sequencing of this TCR delta chain was carried out in a study of gamma-delta chains in newborns, infants, children. Study-level information: Microbial exposure reportedly drives polyclonal innate γδ T cell expansion after birth.

TCRdb made new clone calls on the reads using CATT. The top ten clones hold 14% to 15% of a sample with 4,500 to 5,000 delta-chain clones, under 40% of them seen once. The CDR3 has 20 residues. Germline CDR1 and CDR2: TSWWSYY and QGS. A word on this clone: The junction does not match germline at one end; this may be a read error. This CDR3 is also generated by other DNA sequences in the sample.

The chain is built from TRDV1 and TRDJ1; 11 positions match TRDD3. The origin of this receptor is a child who received the measles vaccine. Sequencing was done on a sample of blood. The CDR3 here is CALGEPLMGDTREYTDKLIF. The CDR3 DNA sequence: TGCGCTCTTGGGGAACCTCTCATGGGGGATACGAGGGAGTACACCGATAAACTCATCTTT.